A single sample is the source of the 28 T cell receptor beta chains below, sequenced in a study of beta chain features in type 1 diabetes. The authors reverse transcribed all of the isolated RNA, so sequencing captured expressed TCRB transcripts. Profiled with immunoSEQ multiplex PCR; TCRdb holds only in-frame clones, not every one. Of around 400,000 clones in the sample, about 15% were seen once. Sequencing was performed on naive CD4+ T cells from blood. The receptors come from a woman aged 18-30 years in good health.

This clone was seen more than once but under ten times. The chain couples TRBV27 to TRBJ2-6; 7 bases map to TRBD1. From germline, CDR1 is MNHEY and CDR2 SMNVEV (reference sequence). Unmatched junction bases numbered 7, after V lost 5 bases and J lost 0 bases. This CDR3 has 17 residues. CDR3 region: CASSKGQVVSGANVLTF. The CDR3 DNA is TGTGCCAGCAGTAAAGGACAGGTTGTCTCTGGGGCCAACGTCCTGACTTTC.

The chain has TRBV7-2 and TRBJ2-3; 11 bases map to TRBD2. The CDR3 extends over 17 amino acids. Per germline, CDR1 SGHTA and CDR2 FQGNSA. With V trimmed by 5 bases and J by 2 bases, 9 bases remained unmatched. The CDR3 sequence: CASSVIASGRPTDTQYF. In nucleotides, the CDR3 is TGTGCCAGCAGCGTCATCGCTAGCGGGAGGCCCACAGATACGCAGTATTTT.

CDR3 in amino acids: CASSVQGKNTEAFF. The CDR3 DNA sequence: TGCGCCAGCAGCGTACAGGGGAAGAACACTGAAGCTTTCTTT. V is TRBV5-1 and J is TRBJ1-1, with 7 nucleotides matching TRBD1. This CDR3 is built from 14 residues. The germline V gene has CDR1 SGHRS and CDR2 YFSETQ. V shed 4 bases, J shed 1 base, and the junction held 4 bases outside the gene matches.

V is TRBV29-1 and J is TRBJ1-2; D is unclear. The germline gives CDR1 SQVTM, CDR2 ANQGSEA. There are 12 residues in the CDR3. Trimming removed 1 base at V and 4 bases at J, with 7 bases between. CDR3 nucleotides: TGCAGCGTTGAAGTTGGCCCCTATGGCTACACCTTC. Its translation: CSVEVGPYGYTF.

The V gene is TRBV11-2, the J gene TRBJ2-2; 12 bases are shared with TRBD2. V trimming: 4 bases; J trimming: 5 bases; junction bases outside the gene matches: 8. Germline CDR1 is SGHAT and CDR2 is FQNNGV. The length of the CDR3 is 17 residues. CDR3 nucleotide sequence: TGTGCCAGCAGCTCGGGACTAGCGGGTGGGGGGACCGGGGAGCTGTTTTTT. Translation: CASSSGLAGGGTGELFF.

This clone showed up just a few times. J is TRBJ2-7 and V is TRBV28; TRBD2 matches at 15 bases. Trimming took 4 bases from V and 6 from J; bases not matched to a gene: 4. Germline V gives CDR1 MDHEN, CDR2 SYDVKM. This CDR3 contains 15 residues. The CDR3 reads CASSSGLAGGREQYF. The DNA of the CDR3 is TGTGCCAGCAGTTCGGGACTAGCGGGAGGTCGCGAGCAGTACTTC.

The chain joins TRBV29-1 to TRBJ2-7; 8 bases line up with TRBD1. CDR1 and CDR2 (germline): SQVTM, ANQGSEA. J gave up 2 bases and V 7 bases, and 7 bases lay outside the gene matches. The CDR3 sequence is 13 residues long. CDR3 nucleotide sequence: TGCAGCGGGGGACAGGAGAGCCCCTACGAGCAGTACTTC. This encodes CSGGQESPYEQYF.

This clone was counted a few times. The rearrangement joins TRBV6-6 to TRBJ2-1; TRBD1 is a possible D gene (8 bases). The V end lost 6 bases, the J end lost 13 bases, and 22 bases lay between the germline ends. Germline values: CDR1 MNHNY, CDR2 SVGAGI (reference sequence). The CDR3 extends over 14 amino acids. The CDR3 nucleotides read TGTGCCAGCAGCGGGGAGGGGTTAGGACAGGGACAGTTCTTC. Its protein is CASSGEGLGQGQFF.

This chain uses TRBV27 with TRBJ2-1, with 16 bases aligning to TRBD2. CDR3 length equals 18 residues. From germline, CDR1 is MNHEY and CDR2 SMNVEV (reference sequence). V gave up 4 bases and J gave up 4 bases; unmatched junction bases: 7. CDR3 nucleotides: TGTGCCAGCAGTTACTCCGAGGGACTAGCGGGAGGGTACAATGAGCAGTTCTTC. It specifies CASSYSEGLAGGYNEQFF.

This clone was recorded a few times. This chain uses TRBV5-1 with TRBJ2-7; D unresolved. V was shortened by 0 bases and J by 2 bases, with 9 bases between the two germline ends. This CDR3 is 14 amino acids long. From germline, CDR1 is SGHRS and CDR2 YFSETQ. This chain's CDR3 is CASSLAAATYEQYF. The DNA of the CDR3 is TGCGCCAGCAGCTTGGCCGCGGCTACCTACGAGCAGTACTTC.

This clone was picked up a small number of times. The rearrangement uses TRBV7-6 and TRBJ1-2; D gene uncertain. V gave up 1 base and J gave up 7 bases, with 13 bases separating them. The CDR3 covers 14 residues. Germline V gene sequence: CDR1 SGHVS, CDR2 FNYEAQ. CDR3 bases: TGTGCCAGCAGCTTAGGATCGGCAGAGCGTGGCTACACCTTC. It encodes CASSLGSAERGYTF.

The chain links TRBV7-2 to TRBJ1-1, with D uncertain. In germline, CDR1 is SGHTA, CDR2 FQGNSA. This CDR3 comprises 13 residues. Between the trimmed V and J ends, which lost 4 bases and 6 bases, there was a span of 12 bases. The CDR3 region has the DNA TGTGCCAGCAGCTCAAGGTGGGCTTCTGAAGCTTTCTTT. This codes for CASSSRWASEAFF.

The V and J genes are TRBV18 and TRBJ2-2; TRBD2 agrees at 9 bases. J was trimmed by 0 bases and V by 3 bases; bases with no gene match: 2. Germline V gene data show CDR1 as KGHSH and CDR2 as LQKENI. The length of the CDR3 is 16 residues. CDR3: CASSPRGRANTGELFF. The CDR3 coding sequence is TGTGCCAGCTCACCCCGCGGGAGGGCGAACACCGGGGAGCTGTTTTTT. Variable domain in full (rest from reference TRBV18 and TRBJ2-2): NAGVMQNPRHLVRRRGQEARLRCSPMKGHSHVYWYRQLPEEGLKFMVYLQKENIIDESGMPKERFSAEFPKEGPSILRIQQVVRGDSAAYFCASSPRGRANTGELFFGEGSRLTVL.

The chain is built from TRBV5-1 and TRBJ2-3; the match to TRBD1 covers 9 bases. V dropped 4 bases and J dropped 2; count of bases not matched to a gene: 5. Germline CDR1 reads SGHRS; CDR2 reads YFSETQ. The CDR3 runs 15 residues. The CDR3 reads CASSRQGGITDTQYF. In nucleotides, the CDR3 is TGCGCCAGCAGCCGACAGGGGGGGATCACAGATACGCAGTATTTT.

The rearrangement links TRBV28 to TRBJ2-1; 9 bases align to TRBD2. J was trimmed by 3 bases and V by 4 bases; bases with no gene match: 4. Germline assignment: CDR1 MDHEN and CDR2 SYDVKM. This CDR3 is 15 amino acids long. The CDR3 here is CASSSAGGFYNEQFF. The CDR3 nucleotides read TGTGCCAGCAGTTCGGCGGGAGGGTTCTACAATGAGCAGTTCTTC.

This clone was counted a few times. The V and J genes are TRBV9 and TRBJ2-1; 13 bases are a match to TRBD2. Germline V gene lookup returns CDR1 SGDLS and CDR2 YYNGEE. V lost 4 bases to trimming and J lost 6 bases; unmatched junction nucleotides: 4. The CDR3 sequence is 15 residues long. CDR3 DNA sequence: TGTGCCAGCAGCACGGGACTAGCGGGACGCAATGAGCAGTTCTTC. Translating it yields CASSTGLAGRNEQFF.

This clone was detected a few times. This chain joins TRBV29-1 and TRBJ2-3; 7 nucleotides agree with TRBD2. V was clipped by 6 bases and J by 1 base; unmatched bases: 7. Germline V gives CDR1 SQVTM, CDR2 ANQGSEA. This CDR3 has 14 residues. DNA of the CDR3: TGCAGCGTAAGGACTAGAAAGGGCACAGATACGCAGTATTTT. Translation: CSVRTRKGTDTQYF.

The chain is built from TRBV2 and TRBJ2-2, with 14 nucleotides matching TRBD2. This CDR3 is built from 15 residues. Germline loops: CDR1 SNHLY, CDR2 FYNNEI. The ends lost 7 bases at V and 7 bases at J; junction bases unmatched: 5. As DNA, the CDR3 is TGTGCCAGCAAGGGACTAGCGGGAGCGGTCGGGGAGCTGTTTTTT. It specifies CASKGLAGAVGELFF.

This chain links TRBV15 with TRBJ2-7; D is possibly TRBD1 (6 bases). Trimming removed 3 bases from V and 3 bases from J, with 15 bases in between. CDR1 is LNHNV, CDR2 YYDKDF, per germline (reference sequence). The CDR3 totals 15 residues. CDR3 residues: CATSSPSGANYEQYF. CDR3 coding DNA: TGTGCCACCAGCAGCCCCTCAGGGGCCAACTACGAGCAGTACTTC.

A few counts support this clone. The V gene is TRBV28, the J gene TRBJ2-2; D unclear. The V gene lost 4 bases and the J gene lost 7 bases, with 7 bases spanning the gap. The CDR3 consists of 12 residues. Germline V gives CDR1 MDHEN, CDR2 SYDVKM. The CDR3 protein is CASSSQIGELFF. The CDR3 DNA reads as TGTGCCAGCAGTTCCCAGATCGGGGAGCTGTTTTTT.

This clone was counted between two and nine times. The chain links TRBV11-1 to TRBJ2-1; 11 bases line up with TRBD1. Germline values: CDR1 SGHAT, CDR2 FQDESV (reference sequence). V was pared by 5 bases and J by 8 bases, with 8 bases of the junction left unmatched. The CDR3 is 15 residues long. CDR3 DNA sequence: TGTGCCAGCAGCCGGGGGGGGACAGGGGGGCATGAGCAGTTCTTC. It is translated as CASSRGGTGGHEQFF.

The chain carries TRBV29-1 and TRBJ2-2, with D perhaps matching TRBD2 (6 bases). This CDR3 is 14 amino acids long. The V gene lost 6 bases and the J gene lost 7 bases, with 18 bases spanning the gap. Germline-derived CDR1 and CDR2 are SQVTM and ANQGSEA. CDR3 bases: TGCAGCGTCGCCGCCAGACTAGGGCTCGGGGAGCTGTTTTTT. It encodes CSVAARLGLGELFF.

A few counts support this clone. The rearrangement links TRBV14 to TRBJ2-7, with D tentatively TRBD1 (5 bases). The V end was cut by 0 bases, the J end by 0 bases, with 9 bases between. From germline, CDR1 is SGHDN and CDR2 FVKESK. The CDR3 is 15 amino acids. The CDR3 here is CASSQDRVPSYEQYF. The CDR3, as DNA: TGTGCCAGCAGCCAAGACAGGGTCCCCTCCTACGAGCAGTACTTC. The complete variable domain, with remaining parts taken from reference TRBV14 and TRBJ2-7, reads EAGVTQFPSHSVIEKGQTVTLRCDPISGHDNLYWYRRVMGKEIKFLLHFVKESKQDESGMPNNRFLAERTGGTYSTLKVQPAELEDSGVYFCASSQDRVPSYEQYFGPGTRLTVT.

J is TRBJ1-2 and V is TRBV18; D ambiguous. Germline V gives CDR1 KGHSH, CDR2 LQKENI. V was shortened by 5 bases and J by 4 bases, with 17 bases between the two germline ends. The CDR3 has 15 amino acids. CDR3 DNA: TGTGCCAGCTCAGCGGCCGGCGATTCCTTCTATGGCTACACCTTC. Translating it yields CASSAAGDSFYGYTF.

V usage is TRBV30 and J usage is TRBJ1-1; D is unclear. The V gene's germline CDR1 is GTSNPN and CDR2 SVGIG (reference sequence). V lost 0 bases and J lost 2, with 13 bases in between. This CDR3 contains 15 residues. CDR3 sequence reads: CAWSVSGSSNTEAFF. CDR3 DNA: TGTGCCTGGAGTGTTTCGGGTTCAAGTAACACTGAAGCTTTCTTT.

The chain carries TRBV5-6 and TRBJ2-5; 9 bases map to TRBD1. This CDR3 is 15 amino acids long. Trimming cost V 4 bases and J 5 bases; bases outside gene matches: 9. CDR1 and CDR2 from the germline V gene are SGHDT and YYEEEE. The CDR3: CASSRNRGLVETQYF. As DNA, the CDR3 is TGTGCCAGCAGCCGAAACAGGGGGCTTGTGGAGACCCAGTACTTC.

The chain employs TRBV28 and TRBJ2-7; D gene unclear. This CDR3 contains 12 residues. Germline loops: CDR1 MDHEN, CDR2 SYDVKM. Trimming removed 6 bases at V and 4 bases at J, with 10 bases between. CDR3 DNA sequence: TGTGCCAGCAGAAACGGGTGGTACGAGCAGTACTTC. Protein: CASRNGWYEQYF.

About this clone itself: The same CDR3 is also encoded by other DNA sequences in this sample. The chain links TRBV28 to TRBJ2-7, with D unclear. CDR1 and CDR2 from the germline V gene are MDHEN and SYDVKM. Trimming stripped 6 bases from V and 4 bases from J, with 7 bases between. This CDR3 contains 11 residues. The DNA of the CDR3 is TGTGCCAGCAGCCTACGTTACGAGCAGTACTTC. It yields the protein CASSLRYEQYF.